These 27 T cell receptor beta chains share one sample of origin, sequenced in a study of T cells after posttransplantation cyclophosphamide (dated by TCRdb to 2016 to 2018). Library generation was performed with the immunoSEQ multiplex PCR assay. Drawn from immuneACCESS, this table holds only the in-frame rearrangements with V and J called that TCRdb kept. Clones are partly lost; checked studies trace under half to an unresolved V gene and leave the rest unexplained. The sample table holds some 10,000 clones, of which around four fifths were seen once. The ten top clones hold 15% of the sample. The sample's treatment or condition label is to be understood as: high-dose cyclophosphamide on days +3 and +4 as single-agent GVHD prophylaxis. PTCy patients received busulfan and fludarabine conditioning, a related or unrelated marrow graft, and cyclophosphamide on days +3 and +4. Sequenced here: PBMCs, sampled roughly 2,000 days after allogeneic stem cell transplant with posttransplant cyclophosphamide. These receptors came from a female patient aged 45-65 years who received an allogeneic stem cell transplant from a related donor, was CMV-positive, and had no GVHD. Some T cells may derive from the graft donor when a transplant has been performed.

The chain couples TRBV10-3 to TRBJ2-1, with D tentatively TRBD1 (5 bases). Trimming stripped 3 bases from V and 8 bases from J, with 14 bases between. CDR3 size: 14 residues. The germline gives CDR1 ENHRY, CDR2 SYGVKD. The CDR3 spells CAISEGATFDEQFF. As DNA, the CDR3 is TGTGCCATCAGTGAAGGGGCAACTTTCGATGAGCAGTTCTTC.

This clone has only one observation. This rearrangement joins TRBV27 to TRBJ2-5; no definite D call. The CDR3 runs to 13 residues. V lost 5 bases and J lost 4, with 11 bases in between. Germline V gives CDR1 MNHEY, CDR2 SMNVEV (reference sequence). The CDR3 nucleotides read TGTGCCAGCAGTCCCCCACCCAGAGAGACCCAGTACTTC. Its translation is CASSPPPRETQYF.

This chain links TRBV4-1 with TRBJ2-1; TRBD2 agrees at 7 bases. The germline V gene encodes CDR1 MGHRA and CDR2 YSYEKL. The V gene end was trimmed by 3 bases and the J gene end by 6 bases; junction bases not matched to a gene: 14. The CDR3 sequence is 17 residues long. The CDR3 sequence is CASSHSFSSSGGNEQFF. The CDR3 DNA follows: TGCGCCAGCAGCCATTCATTCTCTTCCTCGGGGGGCAATGAGCAGTTCTTC.

This rearrangement joins TRBV7-3 to TRBJ2-2; 13 positions agree with TRBD2. Trimming took 5 bases from V and 7 from J; bases not matched to a gene: 10. The CDR3 length is 17 residues. Germline V gene sequence: CDR1 SGHTA, CDR2 FQGTGA. Here the CDR3 reads CASSPPLAGGPSGELFF. DNA of the CDR3: TGTGCCAGCAGCCCCCCACTAGCGGGAGGGCCCAGCGGGGAGCTGTTTTTT.

The chain has TRBV7-3 and TRBJ2-2; TRBD2 matches at 8 bases. The germline CDR1 and CDR2 sequences are SGHTA and FQGTGA. Trimming took 4 bases from V and 3 from J; bases not matched to a gene: 4. This CDR3 comprises 15 residues. The CDR3 sequence: CASSSQRGHTGELFF. CDR3 in DNA: TGTGCCAGCAGCTCCCAGCGGGGGCACACCGGGGAGCTGTTTTTT.

This clone was seen only once. V gene TRBV6-5 combines with J gene TRBJ2-7, with D hard to call. The length of the CDR3 is 13 residues. The germline V gene has CDR1 MNHEY and CDR2 SVGAGI. Trimming pared 5 bases from V and 0 bases from J, leaving 8 bases between. This chain's CDR3 is CASSPYSSYEQYF. The CDR3 coding sequence is TGTGCCAGCAGTCCCTATAGCTCCTACGAGCAGTACTTC.

This rearrangement joins TRBV12-5 to TRBJ2-3, with 7 positions matching TRBD2. CDR3 length: 16 residues. Unmatched junction bases numbered 11, after V lost 3 bases and J lost 5 bases. The germline V gene has CDR1 LGHNT and CDR2 FRNRAP. CDR3 protein: CASGFSRAGSGDTQYF. For the CDR3, the DNA is TGTGCTAGTGGTTTTAGTCGAGCGGGAAGCGGAGATACGCAGTATTTT.

The gene calls are TRBV10-3 and TRBJ1-5; D uncertain. CDR1 ENHRY and CDR2 SYGVKD come from the germline V gene. This CDR3 has 14 amino acids. Trimming shortened V by 1 base and J by 0 bases, and 4 bases separated the two germline ends. The CDR3 coding sequence is TGTGCCATCAGTGAGTTACATAGCAATCAGCCCCAGCATTTT. Its protein product is CAISELHSNQPQHF.

This rearrangement joins TRBV9 to TRBJ2-7, with 8 nucleotides matching TRBD1. The CDR3 runs 13 residues. V lost 2 bases and J lost 7; bases outside the gene matches: 5. Germline V gene lookup returns CDR1 SGDLS and CDR2 YYNGEE. The DNA of the CDR3 is TGTGCCAGCAGCGTGGGTGGACAGGGAGAGCAGTACTTC. Translated: CASSVGGQGEQYF.

V and J are TRBV4-2 and TRBJ2-7; a possible D gene is TRBD1 (5 bases). CDR3 length: 17 amino acids. V lost 0 bases, J lost 3 bases, and 18 bases lay in between. Germline lookup yields CDR1 LGHNA and CDR2 YNFKEQ. This chain's CDR3 is CASSQDGAYVGFYEQYF. CDR3 coding DNA: TGTGCCAGCAGCCAAGATGGGGCCTATGTGGGGTTCTACGAGCAGTACTTC.

The rearrangement links TRBV7-8 to TRBJ2-3; TRBD1 aligns across 11 bases. Trimming took 2 bases from V and 3 from J; bases not matched to a gene: 4. Germline lookup yields CDR1 SGHVS and CDR2 FQNEAQ. The CDR3 consists of 16 residues. CDR3 bases: TGTGCCAGCAGCTTATGGACAGGGGGCGGGACAGATACGCAGTATTTT. Translating gives CASSLWTGGGTDTQYF. The whole variable domain, remainder taken from reference TRBV7-8 and TRBJ2-3, is GAGVSQSPRYKVAKRGQDVALRCDPISGHVSLFWYQQALGQGPEFLTYFQNEAQLDKSGLPSDRFFAERPEGSVSTLKIQRTQQEDSAVYLCASSLWTGGGTDTQYFGPGTRLTVL.

The table lists this clone with a count of one. V usage is TRBV28 and J usage is TRBJ1-2, with TRBD1 identical over 7 bases. Germline-derived CDR1 and CDR2 are MDHEN and SYDVKM. V was pared by 6 bases and J by 4 bases, with 11 bases of the junction left unmatched. The CDR3 sequence is 15 residues long. The CDR3 bases are TGTGCCAGCAGCTCCAATTCCGGGACAGCCTATGGCTACACCTTC. This codes for CASSSNSGTAYGYTF.

The chain couples TRBV5-1 to TRBJ1-3; 9 bases match TRBD1. CDR1 is SGHRS, CDR2 YFSETQ, per germline. The CDR3 is made up of 16 amino acids. V was pared by 0 bases and J by 0 bases, with 1 base of the junction left unmatched. The CDR3 DNA reads TGCGCCAGCAGCTTGGAGGGACAGGGCTCTGGAAACACCATATATTTT. This gives the protein CASSLEGQGSGNTIYF.

The chain employs TRBV10-1 and TRBJ2-3; D is ambiguous. V gave up 5 bases and J gave up 2 bases, with 11 bases separating them. Germline loops: CDR1 WNHNN, CDR2 SYGVQD (reference sequence). The CDR3 covers 14 residues. The DNA of the CDR3 is TGCGCCAGCAGTAACCCAGGAAACACAGATACGCAGTATTTT. Amino acid sequence: CASSNPGNTDTQYF.

The sample holds one count of this clone. V usage is TRBV5-1 and J usage is TRBJ2-7; D might be TRBD2 (6 bases). Trimming took 1 base from V and 3 from J, leaving 14 bases between them. This CDR3 comprises 15 residues. Germline assignment: CDR1 SGHRS and CDR2 YFSETQ. This chain's CDR3 is CASSLTGTDIYEQYF. The CDR3 DNA reads TGCGCCAGCAGCTTGACCGGGACTGATATCTACGAGCAGTACTTC. Full variable domain (missing parts from reference TRBV5-1 and TRBJ2-7): KAGVTQTPRYLIKTRGQQVTLSCSPISGHRSVSWYQQTPGQGLQFLFEYFSETQRNKGNFPGRFSGRQFSNSRSEMNVSTLELGDSALYLCASSLTGTDIYEQYFGPGTRLTVT.

This clone was counted a few times. The chain is built from TRBV9 and TRBJ2-1; 7 bases are a match to TRBD1. Per the germline V gene, CDR1 is SGDLS and CDR2 is YYNGEE. V lost 0 bases, J lost 8 bases, and 11 bases stayed unmatched. CDR3 size: 16 residues. CDR3 region: CASSVAGGTVLHEQFF. The CDR3 DNA is TGTGCCAGCAGCGTAGCGGGTGGGACAGTCCTCCATGAGCAGTTCTTC.

The chain couples TRBV28 to TRBJ1-5; 12 bases match TRBD1. Germline V gene sequence: CDR1 MDHEN, CDR2 SYDVKM. V trimming: 2 bases; J trimming: 7 bases; junction bases outside the gene matches: 12. This CDR3 has 18 amino acids. The CDR3 sequence: CASSLPGTGGAGGQPQHF. CDR3 nucleotide sequence: TGTGCCAGCAGTTTACCCGGGACAGGGGGCGCGGGGGGACAGCCCCAGCATTTT. The variable domain in full, completed from reference TRBV28 and TRBJ1-5, reads DVKVTQSSRYLVKRTGEKVFLECVQDMDHENMFWYRQDPGLGLRLIYFSYDVKMKEKGDIPEGYSVSREKKERFSLILESASTNQTSMYLCASSLPGTGGAGGQPQHFGDGTRLSIL.

V and J are TRBV7-6 and TRBJ2-5, with a tentative D call TRBD1 (6 bases). The CDR3 spans 16 residues. V was trimmed by 5 bases and J by 2 bases, leaving 18 bases between them. Germline assignment: CDR1 SGHVS and CDR2 FNYEAQ. CDR3 amino acids: CASSGGRGSLQETQYF. The CDR3 bases are TGTGCCAGCAGCGGCGGCAGGGGTTCCCTACAAGAGACCCAGTACTTC.

The chain has TRBV29-1 and TRBJ1-2, with D maybe TRBD1 (6 bases). Germline CDR1 SQVTM, CDR2 ANQGSEA. This CDR3 spans 13 amino acids. V shed 6 bases and J shed 4 bases, with 15 bases lying between them. CDR3 residues: CSVLRGLSYGYTF. The CDR3 nucleotides read TGCAGCGTCCTCAGGGGATTGTCCTATGGCTACACCTTC.

CDR3 sequence: CASSPGTKELNEQFF. Here the CDR3 DNA reads TGTGCCAGCAGCCCCGGGACTAAAGAACTTAATGAGCAGTTCTTC. The chain employs TRBV11-2 and TRBJ2-1; TRBD2 matches 7 bases. Germline CDR1 is SGHAT and CDR2 is FQNNGV. V shed 5 bases, J shed 7 bases, and the junction held 11 bases outside the gene matches. The CDR3 consists of 15 residues.

The rearrangement uses TRBV30 and TRBJ2-2; the match to TRBD2 covers 10 bases. J was trimmed by 6 bases and V by 1 base; bases with no gene match: 8. Germline values: CDR1 GTSNPN, CDR2 SVGIG (reference sequence). This CDR3 region has 16 residues. The CDR3 protein is CAWSALAGSLSGELFF. CDR3 nucleotide sequence: TGTGCCTGGAGTGCACTAGCGGGAAGTCTTTCCGGGGAGCTGTTTTTT.

V is TRBV7-2 and J is TRBJ2-1, with 7 bases lining up with TRBD2. CDR1 SGHTA and CDR2 FQGNSA come from the germline V gene. This CDR3 has 16 amino acids. Trimming cost V 2 bases and J 5 bases; bases outside gene matches: 9. CDR3 coding DNA: TGTGCCAGCAGCTTATGGGGGGGGACGAGAAACAATGAGCAGTTCTTC. Its protein product is CASSLWGGTRNNEQFF.

J is TRBJ2-5 and V is TRBV28; 9 nucleotides line up with TRBD1. V was pared by 3 bases and J by 5 bases, with 7 bases of the junction left unmatched. Germline CDR1 and CDR2: MDHEN and SYDVKM. The CDR3 consists of 15 residues. The CDR3 region is CASSFNRGRGETQYF. The CDR3 coding sequence is TGTGCCAGCAGTTTTAACAGGGGGCGGGGGGAGACCCAGTACTTC.

The rearrangement uses TRBV7-2 and TRBJ2-2, with D maybe TRBD1 (7 bases). V dropped 7 bases and J dropped 8 bases, with 23 bases sitting between them. CDR1 is SGHTA, CDR2 FQGNSA, per germline. The CDR3 is 16 amino acids. This chain's CDR3 is CASTPLTVRGAGELFF. The CDR3 DNA reads TGTGCCAGCACCCCCCTGACGGTCAGGGGGGCGGGGGAGCTGTTTTTT.

The CDR3 is CASSPGQKDEQYF. CDR3 nucleotides: TGTGCCAGCTCACCGGGACAGAAGGACGAGCAGTACTTC. The chain carries TRBV18 and TRBJ2-7; 7 bases map to TRBD1. CDR3 length equals 13 residues. The germline CDR1 and CDR2 sequences are KGHSH and LQKENI. The ends lost 3 bases at V and 5 bases at J; junction bases unmatched: 4.

This chain connects TRBV12-5 to TRBJ2-1; D call uncertain. Germline V gene data show CDR1 as LGHNT and CDR2 as FRNRAP. This CDR3 comprises 12 residues. Trimming left V 2 bases short and J 7 bases short, with 6 bases between. The CDR3 region is CASGLMENEQFF. In DNA form, the CDR3 reads TGTGCTAGTGGTTTGATGGAGAATGAGCAGTTCTTC.

About this clone: Other DNA sequences from this sample encode an identical CDR3 as well. The chain employs TRBV6-5 and TRBJ2-6; weak D call: TRBD1 (5 bases). The CDR3 has 15 amino acids. The germline gives CDR1 MNHEY, CDR2 SVGAGI. V lost 0 bases and J lost 3, with 6 bases in between. The chain's CDR3 is CASSYSGVGANVLTF. In nucleotides, the CDR3 is TGTGCCAGCAGTTACTCAGGGGTTGGGGCCAACGTCCTGACTTTC.